Presented here are 21 T cell receptor beta chains from one specimen sequenced in a study of Ad26.COV2.S vaccination and SARS-CoV-2 variants. Treatment of the sample: roughly 20 received Ad26.COV2.S at low or high dose, single or two shots; 5 received placebo; per-sample allocation not given. On day 63 after the first injection, vaccine and placebo recipients gave samples. Sequenced by immunoSEQ multiplex PCR; TCRdb stores in-frame clones only, minus some. The sample yields hundreds of thousands of clones, 80% to 90% seen once. The sample consisted of peripheral blood, taken in a trial of Ad26.COV2.S vaccine versus placebo. These receptors all come from a person between 18 and 60 years old who received the Ad26.COV2.S COVID-19 vaccine or a placebo.

The genes are TRBV6-5 and TRBJ1-3; D is unclear. Germline CDR1 is MNHEY and CDR2 is SVGAGI. Trimming shortened V by 8 bases and J by 0 bases, and 8 bases separated the two germline ends. This CDR3 is built from 13 residues. This chain's CDR3 is CASAANSGNTIYF. The CDR3, as DNA: TGTGCCAGCGCGGCTAACTCTGGAAACACCATATATTTT.

This clone is a singleton in its sample. V gene TRBV25-1 combines with J gene TRBJ1-4; D might be TRBD1 (5 bases). V lost 5 bases, J lost 7 bases, and 11 bases lay in between. Germline V lookup: CDR1 MGHDK, CDR2 SYGVNS. There are 13 residues in the CDR3. For the CDR3, the DNA is TGTGCCAGCAGTTCAGGGTCTCGTGAAAAACTGTTTTTT. It translates to CASSSGSREKLFF.

This clone showed up just once. CDR3 region: CASSQAQREGLETQYF. The CDR3, as DNA: TGTGCCAGCAGCCAAGCCCAGCGGGAGGGCCTTGAGACCCAGTACTTC. The chain joins TRBV4-2 to TRBJ2-5, with TRBD2 identical over 10 bases. This CDR3 is 16 amino acids long. Germline V gives CDR1 LGHNA, CDR2 YNFKEQ. The trim removed 1 base at V and 5 bases at J, leaving 7 bases unmatched.

CDR3 region: CASSIRESSYNSPLHF. The DNA for the CDR3 is TGTGCCAGCAGCATCAGGGAGAGCTCCTATAATTCACCCCTCCACTTT. The gene calls are TRBV9 and TRBJ1-6; D possibly corresponds to TRBD1 (5 bases). Per germline, CDR1 SGDLS and CDR2 YYNGEE. V lost 4 bases and J 0 bases, leaving 11 bases between the germline ends. The CDR3 extends over 16 amino acids.

The chain uses TRBV7-2 and TRBJ1-4; 9 bases line up with TRBD1. The CDR3 runs to 18 residues. The junction had 14 bases not matched to a gene; V was cut back by 2 bases and J by 7 bases. Germline loops: CDR1 SGHTA, CDR2 FQGNSA. The chain's CDR3 is CASSLRGTGSLAGEKLFF. The CDR3 DNA reads as TGTGCCAGCAGCTTACGGGGGACAGGGTCCTTAGCGGGTGAAAAACTGTTTTTT.

This rearrangement joins TRBV21-1 to TRBJ2-5. TRBV21-1 is a pseudogene segment. The CDR3 totals 15 residues. The CDR3 region is CASSMGDSTRETQYF. The CDR3 nucleotides are TGTGCCAGCAGCATGGGGGATTCCACTCGGGAGACCCAGTACTTC.

The V gene is TRBV2, the J gene TRBJ2-7; no reliable D call. This CDR3 comprises 12 residues. The V gene's germline CDR1 is SNHLY and CDR2 FYNNEI. The V end lost 7 bases, the J end lost 1 base, and 8 bases lay between the germline ends. Written as DNA, the CDR3 is TGTGCCAGCACCCCAGGTTCCTACGAGCAGTACTTC. Translation: CASTPGSYEQYF.

The V call is TRBV11-2, the J call TRBJ2-7; D call uncertain. Per the germline V gene, CDR1 is SGHAT and CDR2 is FQNNGV. V lost 3 bases and J lost 0, with 6 bases in between. The CDR3 has 13 residues. The CDR3 reads CASSLASSYEQYF. The CDR3 DNA follows: TGTGCCAGCAGCTTGGCTAGCTCCTACGAGCAGTACTTC. The entire variable domain, with the rest obtained from reference TRBV11-2 and TRBJ2-7, is as follows: EAGVAQSPRYKIIEKRQSVAFWCNPISGHATLYWYQQILGQGPKLLIQFQNNGVVDDSQLPKDRFSAERLKGVDSTLKIQPAKLEDSAVYLCASSLASSYEQYFGPGTRLTVT.

The J gene is TRBJ2-5, the V gene TRBV13; D is possibly TRBD1 or TRBD2 (6 bases each). The CDR3 is 15 residues long. Trimming shortened V by 3 bases and J by 5 bases, and 16 bases separated the two germline ends. Germline V CDR1 and CDR2: PRHDT, FYEKMQ (reference sequence). The DNA of the CDR3 is TGTGCCAGCAGCTTGGGGGGTGGAACAGGGGAGACCCAGTACTTC. This codes for CASSLGGGTGETQYF.

The chain combines TRBV6-1 with TRBJ2-7; D remains ambiguous. Looked up from germline, CDR1 is MNHNS and CDR2 is SASEGT. This CDR3 region has 11 residues. Trimming shortened V by 2 bases and J by 3 bases, and 2 bases separated the two germline ends. The CDR3 DNA follows: TGTGCCAGCAGTGAAAACTACGAGCAGTACTTC. It is translated as CASSENYEQYF.

The chain carries TRBV6-5 and TRBJ2-1; no firm D call. The V end was cut by 7 bases, the J end by 8 bases, with 6 bases between. Germline CDR1 is MNHEY and CDR2 is SVGAGI. The CDR3 is 10 residues long. In DNA, the CDR3 is TGTGCCAGCAATTGGGATGAGCAGTTCTTC. It encodes CASNWDEQFF.

The chain links TRBV18 to TRBJ2-3; D gene ambiguous. Trimming took off 9 bases at V and 2 bases at J, with 15 bases between the two ends. The CDR3 is 14 residues long. Germline CDR1 KGHSH, CDR2 LQKENI. The CDR3 loop reads CASQQLSNTDTQYF. CDR3 coding DNA: TGTGCCAGTCAGCAACTATCGAACACAGATACGCAGTATTTT.

This clone was recorded at least ten times. J is TRBJ2-7 and V is TRBV6-2 or TRBV6-3, with 10 bases that match TRBD1. Trimming took 4 bases from V and 5 from J; bases not matched to a gene: 8. The CDR3 has 15 residues. Germline lookup yields CDR1 MNHEY and CDR2 SVGEGT. The CDR3 DNA sequence: TGTGCCAGCAGTTCCGGGACAGGGGCAGTAAACGAGCAGTACTTC. This codes for CASSSGTGAVNEQYF.

This sequence joins TRBV11-2 and TRBJ2-7; D is possibly TRBD1 (5 bases). The CDR3 has 14 residues. The V gene lost 0 bases and the J gene lost 5 bases, with 11 bases spanning the gap. CDR1 and CDR2 from the germline V gene are SGHAT and FQNNGV. CDR3 loop: CASSLESRVNEQYF. In nucleotides, the CDR3 is TGTGCCAGCAGCTTAGAGAGCAGGGTCAACGAGCAGTACTTC.

The chain employs TRBV5-1 and TRBJ2-7; D is unclear. Germline assignment: CDR1 SGHRS and CDR2 YFSETQ. The CDR3 totals 13 residues. The germline V and J ends were trimmed by 1 base and 7 bases, with 12 bases remaining between them. The CDR3 is CASSLKPVWEQYF. The CDR3 coding sequence is TGCGCCAGCAGCTTGAAGCCAGTCTGGGAGCAGTACTTC.

The rearrangement joins TRBV7-9 to TRBJ1-5, with D perhaps matching TRBD1 (5 bases). Per germline, CDR1 SEHNR and CDR2 FQNEAQ (reference sequence). Trimming cost V 5 bases and J 4 bases, with 15 bases left between them. This CDR3 has 15 amino acids. The CDR3 reads CASSPQTAPNQPQHF. As DNA, the CDR3 is TGTGCCAGCAGCCCACAGACAGCACCAAATCAGCCCCAGCATTTT.

The chain combines TRBV6-1 with TRBJ1-2; D remains unclear. The CDR3 is 10 residues long. Between the trimmed V and J ends, which lost 3 bases and 7 bases, there was a span of 3 bases. CDR1 is MNHNS, CDR2 SASEGT, per germline. CDR3 sequence: CASSDVGYTF. The CDR3 DNA is TGTGCCAGCAGTGACGTTGGCTACACCTTC.

V and J are TRBV5-6 and TRBJ2-5, with 9 bases matching TRBD1. The CDR3 loop spans 16 amino acids. Germline V gene data show CDR1 as SGHDT and CDR2 as YYEEEE. Trimming took 3 bases from V and 5 from J; bases not matched to a gene: 11. In nucleotides, the CDR3 is TGTGCCAGCAGCTCCACTCTGGACAGGGGCAGGGAGACCCAGTACTTC. Translating it yields CASSSTLDRGRETQYF. The full variable domain, with the rest looked up from reference TRBV5-6 and TRBJ2-5, is DAGVTQSPTHLIKTRGQQVTLRCSPKSGHDTVSWYQQALGQGPQFIFQYYEEEERQRGNFPDRFSGHQFPNYSSELNVNALLLGDSALYLCASSSTLDRGRETQYFGPGTRLLVL.

This sequence joins TRBV7-8 and TRBJ1-6; no definite D call. The length of the CDR3 is 11 residues. V was clipped by 5 bases and J by 6 bases, with 2 bases between them. The germline V gene encodes CDR1 SGHVS and CDR2 FQNEAQ. Here the CDR3 DNA reads TGTGCCAGCAGCCTTAATTCACCCCTCCACTTT. Its protein product is CASSLNSPLHF.

This clone was observed once. V gene TRBV10-3 combines with J gene TRBJ1-1; tentative D call: TRBD1 (6 bases). The germline CDR1 and CDR2 sequences are ENHRY and SYGVKD. V shed 6 bases and J shed 0 bases, with 23 bases lying between them. The CDR3 spans 18 residues. CDR3: CAISGPPGAPTMNTEAFF. DNA for the CDR3: TGTGCCATCAGCGGTCCACCAGGGGCCCCCACTATGAACACTGAAGCTTTCTTT.

The chain combines TRBV27 with TRBJ2-7; D ambiguous. V lost 0 bases, J lost 0 bases, and 6 bases lay in between. The CDR3 is made up of 14 amino acids. The V gene's germline CDR1 is MNHEY and CDR2 SMNVEV (reference sequence). CDR3 loop: CASSLSGHSYEQYF. CDR3 nucleotide sequence: TGTGCCAGCAGTTTATCCGGTCACTCCTACGAGCAGTACTTC.